This T cell receptor (beta chain) was sequenced for a study of CD8 T cells in ankylosing spondylitis. Study-wide findings and caveats: A motif of 7 to 9 highly homologous TCR beta variants was seen as apparently characteristic of ankylosing spondylitis blood.

Of note for this clonotype: The antigen remains undetermined.

The V gene lost 2 bases and the J gene lost 1 base, with 12 bases spanning the gap. The CDR3 contains 16 residues. CDR1 and CDR2 (germline): LGHNA, YSLEER. Each CDR3 protein gets one entry after TCRdb re-called the 5' RACE reads with MiXCR. The top ten clones hold around 19% of a sample with about 700,000 distinct CDR3 sequences, around 19% of them seen once. The sample comprised blood, either unsorted or a sorted T cell fraction (not recorded which). The rearrangement links TRBV4-3 to TRBJ2-1; D gene unclear. This clonotype was obtained from a male donor with ankylosing spondylitis. The CDR3 loop is CASSQSRMSSYNEQFF. As DNA, the CDR3 is TGCGCCAGCAGCCAATCGCGGATGAGTTCCTACAATGAGCAGTTCTTC.